Sequencing of this T cell receptor beta chain was carried out in a study of blood T cells in healthy people across ages. CDR1 and CDR2 from the germline V gene are MNHEY and SMNVEV (reference sequence). This CDR3 has 16 residues. The J segment lost 0 bases and the V segment lost 7 bases, leaving 9 bases of the junction unmatched. Through a sample-barcoded 5' primer and a J-beta primer mix, a second PCR was run for roughly 6 to 11 cycles. Researchers report that a template-switch adaptor with 12 random nucleotides tagged each cDNA molecule. In TCRdb, the 5' RACE reads were re-called with MiXCR into one record per CDR3 protein. The sample includes hundreds of thousands of distinct CDR3 sequences, 30% to 45% of them seen just once.

Input material: blood. This receptor was identified in a man between 18 and 29 years old in good health. J is TRBJ2-7 and V is TRBV27; 10 positions match TRBD2. Here the CDR3 reads CASTTNGLAASYEQYF. The CDR3 coding sequence is TGTGCCAGCACGACAAACGGACTAGCGGCCTCCTACGAGCAGTACTTC.